The T cell receptor beta chain under discussion was sequenced for a study of blood T cell repertoires in COVID-19. Background on the study: T cells, B-cell-depleted T cells, or PBMCs provided the cDNA or gDNA that served as material.

Original methodology: For nucleated cells, counts were estimated from reference gene primer amplification. Sequenced by immunoSEQ multiplex PCR; TCRdb stores in-frame clones only, minus some. That table supplies the V and J calls and clone size; D and trimming were determined from the DNA. In the table there are roughly 200,000 clones, around 89% of which are singletons. This CDR3 contains 11 residues. V shed 3 bases and J shed 12 bases, with 8 bases lying between them. CDR1 is SGHVS and CDR2 is FNYEAQ in the germline V gene. This chain connects TRBV7-6 to TRBJ1-4; D gene ambiguous. This TCR was recovered from a woman aged 25 to 39 with acute or convalescent COVID-19. The sample comprised peripheral blood. For the CDR3, the DNA is TGTGCCAGCAGCTTTTCTTCAGAACTGTTTTTT. Residues: CASSFSSELFF.